The rows below give T cell receptor beta chains drawn from one sample of a study of T cell responses to AZD1222 COVID-19 vaccine. Data came from immunoSEQ multiplex PCR; TCRdb stores just in-frame clones and leaves some out. Among roughly 150,000 clones listed, 80% to 95% were seen once. This material consisted of peripheral blood, taken on day 0 of AZD1222 vaccination. The receptors derive from an adult in good health. Both conserved end residues are part of each CDR3. A D gene is named only where the DNA matches it firmly. The size of a clone is reported for some rows only, either as once, few or many, or as a class for expanded clones.

>NA|NA|TRBJ2-5|13|TRBV10-1
TGCGCCAGCACCGGGGTGGAACAAGAGACCCAGTACTTC
CASTGVEQETQYF
>few|NA|TRBJ1-6|14|TRBV6-5
TGTGCCAGCAGTTACTCGATGGGGAATTCACCCCTCCACTTT
CASSYSMGNSPLHF
>NA|TRBD1|TRBJ2-2|18|TRBV7-7
TGTGCCAGCAGCCAAAATCTAGAAGGGACAGCAAACACCGGGGAGCTGTTTTTT
CASSQNLEGTANTGELFF
>once|NA|TRBJ1-1|18|TRBV11-2
TGTGCCAGCAGCCCGGAACGCGCCGGCAGAGTAGTAGGTACTGAAGCTTTCTTT
CASSPERAGRVVGTEAFF
>once|TRBD2|TRBJ2-1|17|TRBV9
TGTGCCAGCAGCGTAGCGACCGGACTAGCGGGAGGGGTTGAGCAGTTCTTC
CASSVATGLAGGVEQFF
>NA|NA|TRBJ2-2|16|TRBV27
TGTGCCAGCTACAAGAGGGGCGGTATGAACACCGGGGAGCTGTTTTTT
CASYKRGGMNTGELFF
>NA|TRBD1|TRBJ1-1|15|TRBV6-4
TGTGCCAGCAGTGACAGAAAGACAGGGACTACTGAAGCTTTCTTT
CASSDRKTGTTEAFF
>NA|NA|TRBJ1-5|13|TRBV19
TGTGCCAGTAGCATGTCCCTTCATCAGCCCCAGCATTTT
CASSMSLHQPQHF
>NA|NA|TRBJ2-4|19|TRBV6-1
TGTGCCAGCAGTGAAGCGGCCCGGGGGACAGATATAGCCAAAAACATTCAGTACTTC
CASSEAARGTDIAKNIQYF
>NA|NA|TRBJ2-1|16|TRBV9
TGTGCCAGCAGCGTAGCCGCGGGTAGCGGTTACAATGAGCAGTTCTTC
CASSVAAGSGYNEQFF
>NA|TRBD1|TRBJ1-2|14|TRBV19
TGTGCCAGTAGTCCCGGGGACAGAAACTATGGCTACACCTTC
CASSPGDRNYGYTF
>NA|NA|TRBJ1-5|13|TRBV7-3
TGTGCCAGCAGCACAGGGCCCAATCAGCCCCAGCATTTT
CASSTGPNQPQHF
>NA|TRBD1|TRBJ2-2|15|TRBV6-5
TGTGCCAGCAGTACGGACAGGGCCAACACCGGGGAGCTGTTTTTT
CASSTDRANTGELFF
>NA|NA|TRBJ1-2|12|TRBV12-3/TRBV12-4
TGTGCCAGCAGCCCGGGACAAAGAGGCTACACCTTC
CASSPGQRGYTF
>once|TRBD2|TRBJ2-3|15|TRBV7-2
TGTGCCAGCAGCTTGAACGGGGGGGCATATGATACGCAGTATTTT
CASSLNGGAYDTQYF
>NA|NA|TRBJ1-1|13|TRBV19
TGTGCCAGTAGTAAACAGGGTAACGCTGAAGCTTTCTTT
CASSKQGNAEAFF
>NA|TRBD2|TRBJ2-2|14|TRBV7-7
TGTGCCAGCAGCTTAGGACTAGCTGCCGGGGAGCTGTTTTTT
CASSLGLAAGELFF
>NA|NA|TRBJ1-4|15|TRBV3-1/TRBV3-2
TGTGCCAGCAGCCAATCTGACGTCGGTTCTAGAAAACTGTTTTTT
CASSQSDVGSRKLFF
>NA|TRBD1|TRBJ1-1|13|TRBV5-1
TGCGCCAGCAGCTCGACAGGGGCAACTGAAGCTTTCTTT
CASSSTGATEAFF
>once|NA|TRBJ2-2|15|TRBV27
TGTGCCAGCCGACGTGGACCAACGGAACCCGGGGAGCTGTTTTTT
CASRRGPTEPGELFF
>NA|NA|TRBJ2-5|17|TRBV1
TGCACCAGCAGCCCCCGGGATAGCGGAGCTCCCAAAGAGACCCAGTACTTC
CTSSPRDSGAPKETQYF
>NA|TRBD1|TRBJ2-7|14|TRBV7-2
TGTGCCAGCAGCCCCCTAGACAGGGCGTACGAGCAGTACTTC
CASSPLDRAYEQYF
>NA|TRBD2|TRBJ2-3|14|TRBV11-3
TGTGCCAGCAGCCCGGGACTAGCTGTAGATACGCAGTATTTT
CASSPGLAVDTQYF
>NA|TRBD1|TRBJ2-5|16|TRBV18
TGTGCCAGCTCATCTTCACTGACAGGGACGGGGGAGACCCAGTACTTC
CASSSSLTGTGETQYF
>NA|NA|TRBJ2-7|15|TRBV10-3
TGTGCCATCACCAACCGCAAAGGGGGGGGCGGCGAGCAGTACTTC
CAITNRKGGGGEQYF
>NA|TRBD2|TRBJ2-7|16|TRBV11-2
TGTGCCAGCAGCTCGGGCGGTGGCGGGAGATCCTACGAGCAGTACTTC
CASSSGGGGRSYEQYF
>NA|TRBD1|TRBJ1-5|16|TRBV10-2
TGCGCCAGCAGTCCCGGGACAGGGTATAGCAATCAGCCCCAGCATTTT
CASSPGTGYSNQPQHF
>NA|TRBD2|TRBJ2-7|15|TRBV7-2
TGTGCCAGCAGCTTATCTCTAGCGGGGGAGGGAGAGCAGTACTTC
CASSLSLAGEGEQYF
>NA|TRBD1|TRBJ1-2|15|TRBV5-1
TGCGCCAGCAGCTTGGAAGGGGGCTTGAACTATGGCTACACCTTC
CASSLEGGLNYGYTF
>NA|NA|TRBJ1-1|15|TRBV18
TGTGCCAGCTCGCCTCGGGATGTCCTCCTCACTGAAGCTTTCTTT
CASSPRDVLLTEAFF
>NA|NA|TRBJ2-1|15|TRBV11-3
TGTGCCAGCAGCTTAGGTCTAGGGGCCGTCGATGAGCAGTTCTTC
CASSLGLGAVDEQFF
>NA|NA|TRBJ2-7|13|TRBV27
TGTGCCAGCAGTTTTTCGGGGCACTACGAGCAGTACTTC
CASSFSGHYEQYF
>NA|NA|TRBJ1-5|14|TRBV18
TGTGCCAGCTCACCGGACGGGAGCAATCAGCCCCAGCATTTT
CASSPDGSNQPQHF
>NA|NA|TRBJ1-2|13|TRBV4-3
TGCGCCAGCAGCCAAGGGGGGAGCTATGGCTACACCTTC
CASSQGGSYGYTF
>NA|TRBD1|TRBJ1-5|18|TRBV15
TGTGCCACCAGCTCTAGGAAGAGGCAGGGGGTACGCAATCAGCCCCAGCATTTT
CATSSRKRQGVRNQPQHF
>NA|NA|TRBJ1-5|13|TRBV18
TGTGCCAGCTCACCAAGTGTCAATCAGCCCCAGCATTTT
CASSPSVNQPQHF
>NA|NA|TRBJ1-1|15|TRBV27
TGTGCCAGCAGTTTATCGCAGGGGCTCCTCCTCCAAGCTTTCTTT
CASSLSQGLLLQAFF
>NA|TRBD1|TRBJ2-1|15|TRBV15
TGTGCCACCAGCAGAGATGTAGGGCAGGGGGTTGAGCAGTTCTTC
CATSRDVGQGVEQFF
>NA|TRBD1|TRBJ1-5|18|TRBV19
TGTGCCAGTAGTATAGCCGTCCCGGGACAGGGTTGGTATCAGCCCCAGCATTTT
CASSIAVPGQGWYQPQHF
>NA|TRBD1|TRBJ1-5|16|TRBV4-1
TGCGCCAGCAGCCAAGAGACAGGGGCGAGCAATCAGCCCCAGCATTTT
CASSQETGASNQPQHF
>NA|TRBD1|TRBJ1-1|16|TRBV4-1
TGCGCCAGCAGGAGGGACAGGGGGCTTACGGACACTGAAGCTTTCTTT
CASRRDRGLTDTEAFF
>NA|NA|TRBJ1-2|13|TRBV7-2
TGTGCCAGCAGCCCAGGCGGGTACTATGGCTACACCTTC
CASSPGGYYGYTF
>NA|TRBD1|TRBJ1-1|14|TRBV6-4
TGTGCCAGCAGTGACCCAGGACAGGGGCGGCGAGCTTTCTTT
CASSDPGQGRRAFF
>few|NA|TRBJ2-2|17|TRBV9
TGTGCCAGCAGCGTAGCTTATAGGGTCACGAACACCGGGGAGCTGTTTTTT
CASSVAYRVTNTGELFF
>NA|NA|TRBJ2-7|13|TRBV18
TGTGCCAGCTCACCAGGGGGCGAAGACGAGCAGTACTTC
CASSPGGEDEQYF
>NA|TRBD2|TRBJ2-3|17|TRBV7-9
TGTGCCAGCAGCTTACGGAGCGGGGGCTTTAGCACAGATACGCAGTATTTT
CASSLRSGGFSTDTQYF
>NA|TRBD2|TRBJ2-3|15|TRBV20-1
TGCAGTGCTAGTATGCCGAGCGGGAGGGCAGATACGCAGTATTTT
CSASMPSGRADTQYF
>once|NA|TRBJ1-1|13|TRBV12-3/TRBV12-4
TGTGCCAGCAGTTTGAGGGCGAACACTGAAGCTTTCTTT
CASSLRANTEAFF
>NA|TRBD1|TRBJ2-5|15|TRBV2
TGTGCCAGCAGTACCGACAGGGGCCGGCGGGAGACCCAGTACTTC
CASSTDRGRRETQYF